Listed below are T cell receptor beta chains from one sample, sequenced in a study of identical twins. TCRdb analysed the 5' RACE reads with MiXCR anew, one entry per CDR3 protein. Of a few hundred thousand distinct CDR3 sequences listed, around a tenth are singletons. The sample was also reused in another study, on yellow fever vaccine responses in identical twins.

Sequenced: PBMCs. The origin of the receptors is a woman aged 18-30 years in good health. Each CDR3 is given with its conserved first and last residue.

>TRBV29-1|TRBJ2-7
CSVGKSIEQYF
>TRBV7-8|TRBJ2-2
CASKPNTGELFF
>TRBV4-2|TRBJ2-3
CASSQVLGYTDTQYF
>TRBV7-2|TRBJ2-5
CASSLARGVLTGSLQETQYF
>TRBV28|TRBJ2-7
CASSSNPSQGAVYF
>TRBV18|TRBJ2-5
CASSPTPGSETQYF
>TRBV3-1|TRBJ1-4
CASSQVQGGSTLFF
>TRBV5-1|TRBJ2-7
CASSQGQGGEQYF
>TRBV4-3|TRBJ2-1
CASSPVRGRWGEQFF
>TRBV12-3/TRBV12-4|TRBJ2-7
CASSSRDRLSYEQYF
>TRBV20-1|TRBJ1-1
CSANGQNTEAFF
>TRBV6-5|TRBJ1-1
CASSRGSREAFF
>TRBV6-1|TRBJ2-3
CASSGAGGSTDTQYF
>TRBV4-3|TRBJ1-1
CASSQATQGRTEAFF
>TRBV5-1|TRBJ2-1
CASSFGTGRSYNEQFF
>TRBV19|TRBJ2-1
CASSISGEPYNEQFF
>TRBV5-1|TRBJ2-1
CASSLTDPYNEQFF
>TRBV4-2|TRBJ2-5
CASSQLREGPETQYF
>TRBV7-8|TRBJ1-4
CASSLGPTNEKLFF
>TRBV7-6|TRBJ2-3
CASSHKAHTVRTDTQYF
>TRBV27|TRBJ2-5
CASSLLAGVGETQYF
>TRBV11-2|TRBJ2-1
CASSPGLAESLNEQFF
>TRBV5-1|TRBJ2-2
CASSPTVSNTGELFF
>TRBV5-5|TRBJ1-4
CASSSTRTTNEKLFF
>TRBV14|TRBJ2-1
CASSQPRSHNEQFF
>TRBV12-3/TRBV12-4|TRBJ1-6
CASSPGTGVSPLHF
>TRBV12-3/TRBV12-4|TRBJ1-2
CASSLRTGGGYTF